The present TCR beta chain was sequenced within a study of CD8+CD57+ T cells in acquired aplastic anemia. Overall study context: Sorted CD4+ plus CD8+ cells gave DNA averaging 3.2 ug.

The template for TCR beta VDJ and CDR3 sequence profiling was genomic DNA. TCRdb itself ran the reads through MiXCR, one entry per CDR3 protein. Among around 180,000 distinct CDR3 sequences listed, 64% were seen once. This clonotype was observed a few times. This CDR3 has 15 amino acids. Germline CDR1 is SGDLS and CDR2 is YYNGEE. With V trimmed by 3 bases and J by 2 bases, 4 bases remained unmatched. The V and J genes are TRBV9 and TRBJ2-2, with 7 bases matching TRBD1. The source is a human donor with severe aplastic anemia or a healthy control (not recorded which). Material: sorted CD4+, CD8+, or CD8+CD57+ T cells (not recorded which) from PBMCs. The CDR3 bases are TGTGCCAGCAGCGGCCGACAGGGTAACACCGGGGAGCTGTTTTTT. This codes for CASSGRQGNTGELFF.